The present entry profiles one T cell receptor beta chain with its context. These data come from a study of T-cell memory formation after mild COVID-19. Trimming pared 2 bases from V and 7 bases from J, leaving 9 bases between. The CDR3 loop spans 14 amino acids. The authors produced TCR alpha and TCR beta cDNA libraries with sample barcodes and UMIs by 5'RACE using constant-segment primers. Using its own MiXCR run on the 5' RACE reads, TCRdb lists one record per CDR3 protein. The sample carries 550,000 to 600,000 distinct CDR3 sequences, roughly 17% recorded once. The chain links TRBV12-3 or TRBV12-4 to TRBJ1-6; the D is unclear. Sequenced input: PBMCs or a T cell subset sorted from them (not recorded which). The source of this sequence is an adult woman who had mild COVID-19 (a few samples of this study predate the infection). Cell type and time point are not known. The CDR3 is CASSLNVGNSPLHF. The CDR3, as DNA: TGTGCCAGCAGTTTAAATGTGGGAAATTCACCCCTCCACTTT.